This TCR beta chain is drawn from a study of blood T cell repertoires in COVID-19 (dated by TCRdb to 2020 to 2022). For context, the study as a whole: Samples covering the acute and convalescent phases of COVID-19 were provided by collaborators in the United States, Italy and Spain. The material from the prospective study consisted of cDNA or gDNA derived from T cells, B-cell-depleted T cells, or PBMCs. The dataset comprised deeply sampled blood TCRbeta repertoires from subjects exposed to, actively infected with, or recovered from COVID-19. The repertoires were made available in a free public database intended to serve as a resource for research on the immune response to SARS-CoV-2. Samples were obtained from the ongoing ImmuneRACE study (first 160 participants) and from 950 to 1,500 subjects provided by 6 global collaborators. Sample metadata almost always included a de-identified subject ID, COVID-19 status, age in years and sex. Where available, HLA class I and class II types were obtained from metadata supplied by the sample provider rather than from assay-based typing. The research as a whole found: How much clinical and demographic metadata was included differed by source and by participant, and the metadata was provided uncurated.

The CDR3 has 12 amino acids, counting the end cysteine and phenylalanine. Only the CDR3 region is kept as DNA, spanning 36 bases read in frame from base 1. CDR1 and CDR2 are read off the germline V gene as SGHTS and YDEGEE. V loses 7 bases of germline sequence and J loses 7 bases, and the interval between the two ends is 12 bases. As concerns this clone: Its specific antigen is unknown. No base qualities exist here, and no much larger clone lies one base off it.

The immunoSEQ Assay, a bias-controlled multiplex PCR, was used to amplify TCRbeta CDR3 regions from genomic DNA. Regarding the original processing steps: Nucleated cell counts per sample were estimated from amplification of reference gene primers within the assay. To quantify the absolute abundance of each unique TCRbeta CDR3 rearrangement, sequence reads were collapsed and filtered. For each sample, productive Simpson clonality was calculated by taking the square root of Simpson's diversity index across productive rearrangements. The table was pulled from immuneACCESS by TCRdb, which kept in-frame rearrangements only. Such tables lose some clones; where checked, under half of the loss comes from unresolved V genes, and the rest has no known cause. The D gene and trimming were derived from the DNA, and the V and J assignments and clone size from that table. The sample data list some 200,000 clones, and around 84% of these were observed just once. The leading ten clones occupy about a sixth of the sample.

Collaborating institutions collected whole blood in K2EDTA tubes following their own protocols. For TCRbeta analysis, collaborators shipped samples as frozen whole blood, isolated PBMCs, or DNA extracted from either of those sample types. The V and J genes are TRBV5-8 and TRBJ2-1; the D gene remains uncertain. The clonotype originates from an elderly woman with active or convalescent COVID-19. Sequencing input: peripheral blood. Read as DNA, the sequence is TGTGCCAGCCTCCGAGCTGGTAATGAGCAGTTCTTC. Its protein reads: CASLRAGNEQFF.